These 11 T cell receptor beta chains were sequenced from one sample in a study of blood T cells in healthy people across ages. Using a J-beta primer mix together with a sample-barcoded 5' primer, a second PCR was run for roughly 7 to 11 cycles. TCRdb redid the calling of the 5' RACE reads with MiXCR, one entry per CDR3 protein. This table holds fewer than 1,000,000 distinct CDR3 sequences, about half found once. The specimen sequenced was blood. The receptors were sampled from a man at least 80 years old in good health.

This clonotype has more than one count but fewer than ten. The gene calls are TRBV7-9 and TRBJ1-1; D may be TRBD1 (6 bases). This CDR3 spans 15 amino acids. V shed 4 bases and J shed 0 bases, with 12 bases lying between them. CDR1 SEHNR and CDR2 FQNEAQ come from the germline V gene (reference sequence). DNA of the CDR3: TGTGCCAGCAGCTCCAGGGGAGGTATGAACACTGAAGCTTTCTTT. Amino acids: CASSSRGGMNTEAFF.

This clonotype was recorded once. The genes are TRBV27 and TRBJ1-6, with 9 bases identical to TRBD1. With V trimmed by 3 bases and J by 11 bases, 5 bases remained unmatched. Germline V gives CDR1 MNHEY, CDR2 SMNVEV (reference sequence). This CDR3 comprises 14 residues. CDR3 amino acids: CASSFTGGPAPLHF. The CDR3 nucleotides read TGTGCCAGCAGTTTTACAGGGGGCCCTGCACCCCTCCACTTT.

The V and J genes are TRBV28 and TRBJ2-5, with D possibly being TRBD1 (7 bases). The end of the DNA fits TRBJ2-7 better, so the J call may be wrong. In germline, CDR1 is MDHEN, CDR2 SYDVKM. The CDR3 consists of 15 residues. DNA of the CDR3: TGTGCCAGCAGTTTGGCGGGACAGACCTCCTACGAGCAGTACTTC. Its translation is CASSLAGQTSYEQYF.

The gene calls are TRBV18 and TRBJ2-1; TRBD1 matches at 12 bases. CDR1 and CDR2 (germline): KGHSH, LQKENI. V gave up 6 bases and J gave up 9 bases; unmatched junction bases: 9. The CDR3 consists of 15 residues. The CDR3 sequence: CASSLSGTGGSEQFF. The CDR3 DNA follows: TGTGCCAGCTCCCTTTCCGGGACAGGGGGCTCTGAGCAGTTCTTC.

This clonotype came up once. The chain has TRBV12-3 or TRBV12-4 and TRBJ2-3; possible D gene TRBD1, 5 bases. The CDR3 has 20 amino acids. The ends were cut back, 5 bases at V and 5 bases at J, with 32 bases in the middle. The CDR3 is CASSPSPILAGPHEVDTQYF. The CDR3 bases are TGTGCCAGCAGTCCATCGCCAATCCTGGCAGGGCCCCATGAGGTAGATACGCAGTATTTT.

Concerning this clonotype: This clone may be a read error of a much larger clone one base away. V usage is TRBV5-6 and J usage is TRBJ2-1; 8 bases fit TRBD2. This CDR3 is 18 amino acids long. The germline V gene has CDR1 SGHDT and CDR2 YYEEEE. DNA of the CDR3: TGTGCCTGCAGCGCCCTGATCGGGAGGGCGAACTCCTACAATGAGCAGTTCTTC. It encodes CACSALIGRANSYNEQFF. Full variable domain (remainder filled in from reference TRBV5-6 and TRBJ2-1): DAGVTQSPTHLIKTRGQQVTLRCSPKSGHDTVSWYQQALGQGPQFIFQYYEEEERQRGNFPDRFSGHQFPNYSSELNVNALLLGDSALYLCACSALIGRANSYNEQFFGPGTRLTVL.

The chain couples TRBV19 to TRBJ2-5; the D is unclear. V shed 6 bases and J shed 6 bases, with 17 bases lying between them. The CDR3 contains 14 residues. Germline V CDR1 and CDR2: LNHDA, SQIVND (reference sequence). In nucleotides, the CDR3 is TGTGCCAGTAGCGAACTGGACCGAAGACAGACCCAGTACTTC. Translating it yields CASSELDRRQTQYF.

There are a few counts of this clonotype. This chain uses TRBV12-3 or TRBV12-4 with TRBJ2-5; 13 positions agree with TRBD2. V lost 5 bases and J lost 7; bases outside the gene matches: 4. The CDR3 consists of 14 residues. The CDR3 reads CASSPRTSGGTQYF. The CDR3 region has the DNA TGTGCCAGCAGTCCCCGGACTAGCGGGGGGACCCAGTACTTC.

The chain couples TRBV18 to TRBJ2-5; D is possibly TRBD1 (5 bases). V lost 3 bases and J 5 bases, leaving 13 bases between the germline ends. The CDR3 has 14 amino acids. Germline CDR1 reads KGHSH; CDR2 reads LQKENI. The CDR3 protein is CASSPEGAGETQYF. In nucleotides, the CDR3 is TGTGCCAGCTCACCCGAAGGGGCCGGGGAGACCCAGTACTTC. The full variable domain, in which reference TRBV18 and TRBJ2-5 provide the parts outside the CDR3, is NAGVMQNPRHLVRRRGQEARLRCSPMKGHSHVYWYRQLPEEGLKFMVYLQKENIIDESGMPKERFSAEFPKEGPSILRIQQVVRGDSAAYFCASSPEGAGETQYFGPGTRLLVL.

This rearrangement joins TRBV27 to TRBJ2-1; 9 nucleotides agree with TRBD1. The CDR3 has 15 residues. Germline lookup yields CDR1 MNHEY and CDR2 SMNVEV (reference sequence). Trimming took 5 bases from V and 4 from J; bases not matched to a gene: 6. CDR3 in DNA: TGTGCCAGCAGTCAAGGGACAGGGTATTACAATGAGCAGTTCTTC. It is translated as CASSQGTGYYNEQFF.

This clonotype was counted a few times. J is TRBJ1-2 and V is TRBV4-3; D remains ambiguous. Trimming left V 0 bases short and J 9 bases short, with 8 bases between. From germline, CDR1 is LGHNA and CDR2 YSLEER. The CDR3 runs 12 residues. CDR3 sequence (DNA): TGCGCCAGCAGCCAAGATCGACGGAGCTACACCTTC. It translates to CASSQDRRSYTF.